These 15 T cell receptor beta chains originate from one sample sequenced in a study of T cell responses to AZD1222 COVID-19 vaccine. Clones were read by immunoSEQ multiplex PCR, and TCRdb kept only the in-frame ones, dropping some. Of roughly 200,000 clones listed, approximately 90% were seen once; the top ten hold over 1.5%. The source was peripheral blood, collected 28 days after the second AZD1222 dose. All receptors come from an adult who received the AZD1222 COVID-19 vaccine.

V and J are TRBV12-5 and TRBJ1-2; no firm D call. The CDR3 extends over 11 amino acids. V was pared by 5 bases and J by 10 bases, with 11 bases between. Germline V gene data show CDR1 as LGHNT and CDR2 as FRNRAP. DNA of the CDR3: TGTGCTAGTGGTCCCGGTTCCTTCTACACCTTC. This sequence encodes CASGPGSFYTF.

The chain employs TRBV4-3 and TRBJ1-1, with 8 bases that match TRBD1. This CDR3 spans 14 amino acids. V was pared by 4 bases and J by 6 bases, with 7 bases of the junction left unmatched. The V gene's germline CDR1 is LGHNA and CDR2 YSLEER. The CDR3 nucleotides read TGCGCCAGCAGCCGTACAGGGGGAGAGGCTGAAGCTTTCTTT. Protein: CASSRTGGEAEAFF.

The J gene is TRBJ2-7, the V gene TRBV7-8; D tentatively fits TRBD1 or TRBD2 (5 bases each). Trimming took off 3 bases at V and 0 bases at J, with 9 bases between the two ends. CDR1 is SGHVS and CDR2 is FQNEAQ in the germline V gene. The CDR3 extends over 14 amino acids. The CDR3 DNA reads as TGTGCCAGCAGCTTTGTGAGGGGCTCCTACGAGCAGTACTTC. This encodes CASSFVRGSYEQYF.

The chain is built from TRBV9 and TRBJ2-2, with 7 bases identical to TRBD1. This CDR3 has 16 residues. The germline CDR1 and CDR2 sequences are SGDLS and YYNGEE. The ends lost 4 bases at V and 4 bases at J; junction bases unmatched: 10. The CDR3 reads CASSFTDRAGTGELFF. DNA for the CDR3: TGTGCCAGCAGCTTTACCGACAGGGCTGGCACCGGGGAGCTGTTTTTT.

The chain recombines TRBV19 with TRBJ1-2; TRBD1 aligns across 10 bases. V lost 4 bases to trimming and J lost 4 bases; unmatched junction nucleotides: 6. CDR1 and CDR2 from the germline V gene are LNHDA and SQIVND (reference sequence). This CDR3 spans 15 amino acids. CDR3 in DNA: TGTGCCAGTAGTACTTTGACAGGGGGCGCCTATGGCTACACCTTC. Protein sequence: CASSTLTGGAYGYTF.

This chain links TRBV7-9 with TRBJ1-1; tentative D call: TRBD1 (6 bases). The germline gives CDR1 SEHNR, CDR2 FQNEAQ (reference sequence). The CDR3 extends over 17 amino acids. Trimming cost V 5 bases and J 5 bases, with 24 bases left between them. The CDR3, as DNA: TGTGCCAGCAGCCCTGACAGGACTTATAATACGGGGACTGAAGCTTTCTTT. It translates to CASSPDRTYNTGTEAFF. The entire variable domain, with the rest obtained from reference TRBV7-9 and TRBJ1-1, is as follows: DTGVSQNPRHKITKRGQNVTFRCDPISEHNRLYWYRQTLGQGPEFLTYFQNEAQLEKSRLLSDRFSAERPKGSFSTLEIQRTEQGDSAMYLCASSPDRTYNTGTEAFFGQGTRLTVV.

Turning to this clone: Other nucleotide sequences in the sample specify the same CDR3. The rearrangement uses TRBV18 and TRBJ1-5; D unclear. This CDR3 spans 13 amino acids. Germline loops: CDR1 KGHSH, CDR2 LQKENI. The V and J ends lost 2 bases and 4 bases respectively, with 6 bases between them. For the CDR3, the DNA is TGTGCCAGCTCACCAGGCCAAAATCAGCCCCAGCATTTT. Amino acid sequence: CASSPGQNQPQHF.

The chain employs TRBV7-9 and TRBJ2-6; a weak D match, TRBD1 (6 bases). CDR1 and CDR2 (germline): SEHNR, FQNEAQ (reference sequence). The CDR3 is made up of 16 amino acids. V was cut by 2 bases and J by 3 bases, with 11 bases left in between. The CDR3 region has the DNA TGTGCCAGCAGCTTATCCTCCAGGGGTGGGGCCAACGTCCTGACTTTC. It translates to CASSLSSRGGANVLTF.

The chain employs TRBV3-1 (or the pseudogene TRBV3-2) and TRBJ1-5; D is unresolved. From germline, CDR1 is LGHDT and CDR2 YNNKEL (reference sequence). V shed 1 base and J shed 4 bases, with 8 bases lying between them. The CDR3 loop spans 14 amino acids. CDR3 loop: CASSQGNRNQPQHF. CDR3 sequence (DNA): TGTGCCAGCAGCCAAGGAAACAGAAATCAGCCCCAGCATTTT.

This clone was seen a single time. V is TRBV7-2 and J is TRBJ2-3, with D maybe TRBD2 (6 bases). The CDR3 totals 15 residues. CDR1 is SGHTA and CDR2 is FQGNSA in the germline V gene. The V end lost 6 bases, the J end lost 1 base, and 14 bases lay between the germline ends. DNA of the CDR3: TGTGCCAGCAGGTACGGAGGGCTCGGCACAGATACGCAGTATTTT. It translates to CASRYGGLGTDTQYF.

The V call is TRBV5-1, the J call TRBJ2-1; D may be TRBD1 (6 bases). Germline CDR1 reads SGHRS; CDR2 reads YFSETQ. Trimming stripped 0 bases from V and 0 bases from J, with 19 bases between. This CDR3 comprises 19 residues. DNA for the CDR3: TGCGCCAGCAGCTTGGTTGTGACAGGACGGAGATACTCCTACAATGAGCAGTTCTTC. Translating gives CASSLVVTGRRYSYNEQFF.

The CDR3 sequence: CASSLAGRETQYF. The CDR3 DNA follows: TGTGCCAGCAGTCTCGCAGGGAGAGAGACCCAGTACTTC. The chain is built from TRBV12-3 or TRBV12-4 and TRBJ2-5; perhaps D is TRBD1 or TRBD2 (5 bases each). Trimming removed 5 bases at V and 4 bases at J, with 11 bases between. CDR3 length equals 13 residues.

This rearrangement joins TRBV15 to TRBJ2-4; TRBD2 might be the D (6 bases). Trimming shortened V by 0 bases and J by 6 bases, and 15 bases separated the two germline ends. The CDR3 is 16 residues long. Germline CDR1 reads LNHNV; CDR2 reads YYDKDF (reference sequence). The CDR3 bases are TGTGCCACCAGCAGAGAGGAAGGGGAGGTTTTAAACATTCAGTACTTC. Encoded protein: CATSREEGEVLNIQYF.

This rearrangement joins TRBV15 to TRBJ1-2, with TRBD1 identical over 10 bases. Germline CDR1 LNHNV, CDR2 YYDKDF (reference sequence). J lost 6 bases, V lost 1 base, and 8 bases had no gene match. This CDR3 has 16 amino acids. CDR3 sequence: CATSRVLLTGGDGYTF. The DNA of the CDR3 is TGTGCCACCAGCAGAGTCCTTTTGACAGGGGGCGATGGCTACACCTTC. Supplemented by reference TRBV15 and TRBJ1-2, the full variable domain reads DAMVIQNPRYQVTQFGKPVTLSCSQTLNHNVMYWYQQKSSQAPKLLFHYYDKDFNNEADTPDNFQSRRPNTSFCFLDIRSPGLGDTAMYLCATSRVLLTGGDGYTFGSGTRLTVV.

The genes are TRBV5-1 and TRBJ1-5; tentative D call: TRBD1 (6 bases). Germline values: CDR1 SGHRS, CDR2 YFSETQ. This CDR3 region has 13 residues. V was pared by 3 bases and J by 7 bases, with 11 bases between. The CDR3 DNA reads TGCGCCAGCAGCTCGGGAGGGGGACAGCCCCAGCATTTT. It is translated as CASSSGGGQPQHF.